Listed below are T cell receptor beta chains from one sample, sequenced in a study of tumor and adjacent non-tumor tissue in lung cancer. In TCRdb, the multiplex PCR reads were re-called with MiXCR into one record per CDR3 protein. This sample has 71,000 or so distinct CDR3 sequences; 80% to 85% occur once, and the top ten carry roughly 14%. The sequenced sample was lung tumor tissue. These receptor sequences come from a woman in her forties or fifties with non-small cell lung cancer. Each CDR3 is given with its conserved first and last residue. The D gene is left open where the match is weak. Clone size is stated in some rows and not others, as once, few, many or a class when expanded.

J gene: TRBJ2-1
clone size: -
V gene: TRBV5-4
D gene: -
CDR3 DNA: TGTGCCAGCAGCTTGTGTAGCGCTGACTACAAAGAGCAGTTCTTC
CDR3 protein: CASSLCSADYKEQFF

J gene: TRBJ1-5
clone size: -
V gene: TRBV6-1
D gene: TRBD1
CDR3 DNA: TGTACCAGCAGACCGACAGGGAATCAGCCCCAGCATTTT
CDR3 protein: CTSRPTGNQPQHF

J gene: TRBJ2-7
clone size: -
V gene: TRBV6-2/TRBV6-3
D gene: -
CDR3 DNA: TGTGCCAGCAAGCCGGATAGTCGGAATGAGCAGTACTTC
CDR3 protein: CASKPDSRNEQYF

J gene: TRBJ2-7
clone size: -
V gene: TRBV20-1
D gene: -
CDR3 DNA: TGCAGTACAAAAACCTGGCAGGTTGCCTATGAGCAGTACTTC
CDR3 protein: CSTKTWQVAYEQYF

J gene: TRBJ2-3
clone size: -
V gene: TRBV28
D gene: -
CDR3 DNA: TGTGCCAGCATTCCCCCTAGCGCATTCACAGATACGCAGTATTTT
CDR3 protein: CASIPPSAFTDTQYF

J gene: TRBJ2-1
clone size: -
V gene: TRBV20-1
D gene: -
CDR3 DNA: TGCAGTGCTAGGTTATATATCGGGGCAGGTTCACATGAGCAGTTCTTC
CDR3 protein: CSARLYIGAGSHEQFF

J gene: TRBJ2-2
clone size: medium-sized
V gene: TRBV6-2/TRBV6-3
D gene: TRBD2
CDR3 DNA: TGTGCCAGCAGTTACACGGTAGCGGGAGATGGGGAGCTGTTTTTT
CDR3 protein: CASSYTVAGDGELFF

J gene: TRBJ2-7
clone size: -
V gene: TRBV20-1
D gene: -
CDR3 DNA: TGCAGTACTAGTGGGCAGCGATACGAGCAGTATTTC
CDR3 protein: CSTSGQRYEQYF

J gene: TRBJ2-7
clone size: many
V gene: TRBV6-6
D gene: -
CDR3 DNA: TGTGCCAGCAGTTACAGCCAGGGGGGCTACGAGCAGTACTTC
CDR3 protein: CASSYSQGGYEQYF

J gene: TRBJ2-1
clone size: -
V gene: TRBV11-2
D gene: TRBD2
CDR3 DNA: TGTGCCAGCACCTCAGAGGGCGGGGGAAGCACCTACAATGAACAGTTCTTC
CDR3 protein: CASTSEGGGSTYNEQFF

J gene: TRBJ2-6
clone size: -
V gene: TRBV10-3
D gene: -
CDR3 DNA: TGTGCCATCAGCAGGTCATGTTTCTCTGGGGCCAACGTCCTGACTTTC
CDR3 protein: CAISRSCFSGANVLTF

J gene: TRBJ1-6
clone size: -
V gene: TRBV5-1
D gene: -
CDR3 DNA: TGCGCCAGCAGCATTGAACCGGGATTGACTGCACGCTTGTATAATTCACCCCTCCACTTT
CDR3 protein: CASSIEPGLTARLYNSPLHF

J gene: TRBJ2-3
clone size: -
V gene: TRBV20-1
D gene: -
CDR3 DNA: TGCAGCGCCTCGAGGCTAGAGGGAGATAACACAGATACGCAGTATTTT
CDR3 protein: CSASRLEGDNTDTQYF

J gene: TRBJ2-7
clone size: -
V gene: TRBV4-3
D gene: TRBD2
CDR3 DNA: TGCGCCAGTAGCCCCAGACTAGCGGGAGGGGTTGTGGTGCAGTACTTC
CDR3 protein: CASSPRLAGGVVVQYF

J gene: TRBJ2-3
clone size: -
V gene: TRBV4-1
D gene: -
CDR3 DNA: TGCGCTAGCAGCCAAGAAGGGGGGGAGTCGGGGTTTGGTCCGCAGTATTTT
CDR3 protein: CASSQEGGESGFGPQYF

J gene: TRBJ1-2
clone size: -
V gene: TRBV6-5
D gene: -
CDR3 DNA: TGTACCAGCAGGAGAGCTGGGGCATTCCATGGCTACACCTTC
CDR3 protein: CTSRRAGAFHGYTF

J gene: TRBJ2-2
clone size: -
V gene: TRBV12-5
D gene: TRBD1
CDR3 DNA: TGTGCTAGTGCCGGGCCCCCGGGACAGGGACCCAGTGAGGAGCTGTTTTTT
CDR3 protein: CASAGPPGQGPSEELFF

J gene: TRBJ1-2
clone size: many
V gene: TRBV4-1
D gene: -
CDR3 DNA: TGCGCCAGCAGCCAAGATCGAACCGGGGTCTATGGCTACACCTTC
CDR3 protein: CASSQDRTGVYGYTF

J gene: TRBJ2-7
clone size: -
V gene: TRBV20-1
D gene: -
CDR3 DNA: TGCAGTGTTAGAGTAACGGAGGGCCTGTCCTACGAGAAGTACTTC
CDR3 protein: CSVRVTEGLSYEKYF

J gene: TRBJ1-2
clone size: many
V gene: TRBV12-3/TRBV12-4
D gene: -
CDR3 DNA: TGTGCCAGCAGAGTAGACAGGCACTATGGCTACACCTTC
CDR3 protein: CASRVDRHYGYTF

J gene: TRBJ2-1
clone size: few
V gene: TRBV11-3
D gene: -
CDR3 DNA: TGTGCCAACAGCCTAGATTGGAACAATGAGCAGTTCTTC
CDR3 protein: CANSLDWNNEQFF

J gene: TRBJ2-1
clone size: -
V gene: TRBV18
D gene: -
CDR3 DNA: TGTACCAGCTCATTTCCGGGACACAACAACAATGAGCAGTTCTTC
CDR3 protein: CTSSFPGHNNNEQFF

J gene: TRBJ2-1
clone size: -
V gene: TRBV20-1
D gene: -
CDR3 DNA: TGCAGTGCTAGCAGAGGGAATACGCGCAATGAGCAGTTCTTC
CDR3 protein: CSASRGNTRNEQFF

J gene: TRBJ2-5
clone size: -
V gene: TRBV20-1
D gene: -
CDR3 DNA: TGCATTGCTAGTGTCTCCCAAGAGACCCAGTACTTC
CDR3 protein: CIASVSQETQYF

J gene: TRBJ2-1
clone size: -
V gene: TRBV7-8
D gene: -
CDR3 DNA: TGTGCCAGCAGTACTAGACCGGGACGGGGTTATTACAATGAGCAGTTCTTC
CDR3 protein: CASSTRPGRGYYNEQFF